This entry lists 4 T cell receptor beta chains sequenced from one sample in a study of human T cells and chemical hapten exposure. TCRdb reanalysed the RACE reads using MiXCR and keeps one entry per CDR3 protein. This sample yields approximately 41,000 distinct CDR3 sequences, of which just under 4% are seen a single time; about 26% belongs to the top ten. The time point here: patch test 1, 2 weeks after DPC sensitization. Specified treatment: therapeutic diphenylcyclopropenone sensitization with weekly scalp DPC. Someone pulled total RNA out of unfractionated whole blood. Here the sequenced sample was whole blood, taken in connection with sensitization to the hapten diphenylcyclopropenone (DPC). These receptors were obtained from a man aged 50 to 59 with alopecia areata. Some clones in this sample may be carry-over from other donors' samples.

This clonotype was seen many times. V usage is TRBV5-1 and J usage is TRBJ2-2, with 7 bases lining up with TRBD1. The CDR3 totals 17 residues. Germline CDR1 and CDR2: SGHRS and YFSETQ. V gave up 7 bases and J gave up 1 base; unmatched junction bases: 13. The CDR3 sequence is CASRPLLRTGNTGELFF. The CDR3 DNA reads TGCGCCAGCCGACCTTTACTTCGGACAGGGAACACCGGGGAGCTGTTTTTT.

Ten or more counts support this clonotype. This rearrangement joins TRBV30 to TRBJ2-3, with 7 positions matching TRBD1. This CDR3 spans 12 amino acids. Germline V CDR1 and CDR2: GTSNPN, SVGIG (reference sequence). The V segment lost 5 bases and the J segment 5 bases; nucleotides outside the gene matches: 4. CDR3 bases: TGTGCCTGGGACAGGGCGAGAGATACGCAGTATTTT. Amino acid sequence: CAWDRARDTQYF.

In this sample, this clonotype turned up many times. The chain recombines TRBV2 with TRBJ2-1; tentatively, D is TRBD2 (7 bases). This CDR3 spans 15 amino acids. The V end was cut by 6 bases, the J end by 12 bases, with 24 bases between. Germline CDR1 SNHLY, CDR2 FYNNEI. CDR3 sequence (DNA): TGTGCCAGCAGGAGGGACACCGGGGTAGCGGGCGTGCAGTTCTTC. This gives the protein CASRRDTGVAGVQFF.

There are many counts of this clonotype. This rearrangement joins TRBV6-2 or TRBV6-3 to TRBJ1-1; D may be TRBD1 (5 bases). From germline, CDR1 is MNHEY and CDR2 SVGEGT. The CDR3 runs 15 residues. V was pared by 4 bases and J by 10 bases, with 22 bases between. CDR3 sequence: CASSLTRQGPGGAFF. The DNA for the CDR3 is TGTGCCAGCAGTTTAACAAGGCAGGGTCCCGGGGGAGCTTTCTTT.